Listed below are T cell receptor beta chains from one sample, sequenced in a study of cytomegalovirus exposure and HLA in healthy donors. Sequenced by immunoSEQ multiplex PCR; TCRdb stores in-frame clones only, minus some. Among around 130,000 clones listed, more than 75% were seen once. Sequenced sample: PBMCs. These receptors all stem from a woman in her 30s in good health and CMV-seronegative. Both conserved end residues are part of each CDR3. D genes are given only for firm matches. Size tells how often a clone was seen (once, few, many) or the class of an expanded clone, and some rows leave it out.

D gene: -
clone size: -
J gene: TRBJ1-1
V gene: TRBV4-3
CDR3 DNA: TGCGCCAGCAGCCAAGATTTGTCGGGATATTATGACCGTGGTTTCTTT
CDR3 protein: CASSQDLSGYYDRGFF

D gene: TRBD1
clone size: once
J gene: TRBJ2-3
V gene: TRBV19
CDR3 DNA: TGTGCCAGTAGTATCCCCGGGACAGGGAGCACAGATACGCAGTATTTT
CDR3 protein: CASSIPGTGSTDTQYF

D gene: -
clone size: once
J gene: TRBJ2-6
V gene: TRBV15
CDR3 DNA: TGTGCCACCAGCAGAGACAGGACTGGGGCCAACGTCCTGACTTTC
CDR3 protein: CATSRDRTGANVLTF

D gene: -
clone size: -
J gene: TRBJ1-2
V gene: TRBV13
CDR3 DNA: TGTGCCAGCAGCTTAACTGGTAGTGGCTACACCTTC
CDR3 protein: CASSLTGSGYTF

D gene: -
clone size: -
J gene: TRBJ1-2
V gene: TRBV5-6
CDR3 DNA: TGTGCCAGCAGCTGGGGGGACCGCTGGGGCTACACCTTC
CDR3 protein: CASSWGDRWGYTF

D gene: -
clone size: -
J gene: TRBJ2-6
V gene: TRBV30
CDR3 DNA: TGTGCCTGGAGTGTAACAGTGGTCTTCTCTGGGGCCAACGTCCTGACTTTC
CDR3 protein: CAWSVTVVFSGANVLTF

D gene: TRBD1
clone size: -
J gene: TRBJ1-1
V gene: TRBV6-5
CDR3 DNA: TGTGCCAGCAGTAGAGGGACAGGAGCTAACACTGAAGCTTTCTTT
CDR3 protein: CASSRGTGANTEAFF

D gene: -
clone size: -
J gene: TRBJ2-7
V gene: TRBV14
CDR3 DNA: TGTGCCAGCAGCCAAGAATCCGGGCGGGGAATCTACGAGCAGTACTTC
CDR3 protein: CASSQESGRGIYEQYF

D gene: TRBD1
clone size: -
J gene: TRBJ1-1
V gene: TRBV2
CDR3 DNA: TGTGCCAGCACCGGAGACAGGGGTAACACTGAAGCTTTCTTT
CDR3 protein: CASTGDRGNTEAFF

D gene: TRBD1
clone size: -
J gene: TRBJ1-1
V gene: TRBV7-9
CDR3 DNA: TGTGCCAGCAGCTTAATATCCGGGACAGGGGCACGGACTGAAGCTTTCTTT
CDR3 protein: CASSLISGTGARTEAFF

D gene: -
clone size: -
J gene: TRBJ1-2
V gene: TRBV5-1
CDR3 DNA: TGCGCCAGCGGGTGGGGGGACGGCTACACCTTC
CDR3 protein: CASGWGDGYTF

D gene: TRBD1
clone size: once
J gene: TRBJ1-4
V gene: TRBV11-3
CDR3 DNA: TGTGCCAGCAGCTCTGAGGGGGCAGCTAATGAAAAACTGTTTTTT
CDR3 protein: CASSSEGAANEKLFF

D gene: -
clone size: -
J gene: TRBJ1-2
V gene: TRBV21-1
CDR3 DNA: TGTGCCAGCAGCCAACGCAGGGGGCCTAACTATGGCTACACCTTC
CDR3 protein: CASSQRRGPNYGYTF

D gene: -
clone size: -
J gene: TRBJ1-2
V gene: TRBV5-6
CDR3 DNA: TGTGCCAGCAGCTGGAGGGGTGGCTACACCTTC
CDR3 protein: CASSWRGGYTF

D gene: TRBD1
clone size: -
J gene: TRBJ1-2
V gene: TRBV13
CDR3 DNA: TGTGCCAGCAGGGAGGGAGCAGGGGGCATCGATGGCTACACCTTC
CDR3 protein: CASREGAGGIDGYTF

D gene: TRBD2
clone size: once
J gene: TRBJ2-7
V gene: TRBV10-3
CDR3 DNA: TGTGCCATCAGTGAGTCGCGGGGGGGCTCCTACGAGCAGTACTTC
CDR3 protein: CAISESRGGSYEQYF

D gene: -
clone size: -
J gene: TRBJ2-7
V gene: TRBV6-5
CDR3 DNA: TGTGCCAGCCTTCGCTCCTACGAGCAGTACTTC
CDR3 protein: CASLRSYEQYF

D gene: -
clone size: -
J gene: TRBJ1-4
V gene: TRBV7-2
CDR3 DNA: TGTGCCAGCAGCTTAGTAAGGGGTGAAAAACTGTTTTTT
CDR3 protein: CASSLVRGEKLFF

D gene: -
clone size: -
J gene: TRBJ1-5
V gene: TRBV12-5
CDR3 DNA: TGTGCTAGTGGCCGCGACAGAAGCAATCAGCCCCAGCATTTT
CDR3 protein: CASGRDRSNQPQHF

D gene: -
clone size: -
J gene: TRBJ2-3
V gene: TRBV19
CDR3 DNA: TGTGCCAGTAGTGCTCGACAGGCCCCTACAGATACGCAGTATTTT
CDR3 protein: CASSARQAPTDTQYF

D gene: -
clone size: -
J gene: TRBJ1-3
V gene: TRBV10-3
CDR3 DNA: TGTGCCATCAGTGCGGAGGGAGGGGTACTTGGAAACACCATATATTTT
CDR3 protein: CAISAEGGVLGNTIYF

D gene: TRBD2
clone size: -
J gene: TRBJ2-5
V gene: TRBV4-2
CDR3 DNA: TGTGCCAGCAGCCAAGATCCCCCCGGGGGGGGAAGAGAGACCCAGTACTTC
CDR3 protein: CASSQDPPGGGRETQYF

D gene: TRBD2
clone size: -
J gene: TRBJ2-1
V gene: TRBV19
CDR3 DNA: TGTGCCAGTAGTATAGAGGCCCTAGCGGGGGTAGGGCAGTTCTTC
CDR3 protein: CASSIEALAGVGQFF

D gene: -
clone size: -
J gene: TRBJ2-7
V gene: TRBV7-8
CDR3 DNA: TGTGCCAGCAGCCCCCATGGGAGGGCCGGACAGACATATATCGGGGATGCCTACGAGCAGTACTTC
CDR3 protein: CASSPHGRAGQTYIGDAYEQYF

D gene: -
clone size: -
J gene: TRBJ2-3
V gene: TRBV19
CDR3 DNA: TGTGCCAGTACCATGGGGGCCCCAGATACGCAGTATTTT
CDR3 protein: CASTMGAPDTQYF

D gene: TRBD1
clone size: few
J gene: TRBJ2-6
V gene: TRBV9
CDR3 DNA: TGTGCCAGCAGCGGAACTACAGGGGGCGGCTCTGGGGCCAACGTCCTGACTTTC
CDR3 protein: CASSGTTGGGSGANVLTF

D gene: TRBD1
clone size: -
J gene: TRBJ2-7
V gene: TRBV28
CDR3 DNA: TGTGCCAGCGGGGACAGCCCCTACGAGCAGTACTTC
CDR3 protein: CASGDSPYEQYF

D gene: -
clone size: many
J gene: TRBJ2-7
V gene: TRBV4-2
CDR3 DNA: TGTGCCAGCAGCCAAGATTCCAGGGTGGGCTACGAGCAGTACTTC
CDR3 protein: CASSQDSRVGYEQYF

D gene: -
clone size: -
J gene: TRBJ1-6
V gene: TRBV18
CDR3 DNA: TGTGCCAGCTCACATCGGACAGACAATTCACCCCTCCACTTT
CDR3 protein: CASSHRTDNSPLHF

D gene: TRBD2
clone size: -
J gene: TRBJ2-1
V gene: TRBV4-1
CDR3 DNA: TGCGCCAGCAGCCCTCCTCGGGGAGGGTACAATGAGCAGTTCTTC
CDR3 protein: CASSPPRGGYNEQFF

D gene: TRBD2
clone size: -
J gene: TRBJ2-7
V gene: TRBV7-9
CDR3 DNA: TGTGCCAGCAGCTCCAGAGCGGGGGAGCCCTACGAGCAGTACTTC
CDR3 protein: CASSSRAGEPYEQYF

D gene: -
clone size: -
J gene: TRBJ2-1
V gene: TRBV6-5
CDR3 DNA: TGTGCCAGCAGTTACTTGATCATGGAGTACGATGAGCAGTTCTTC
CDR3 protein: CASSYLIMEYDEQFF

D gene: -
clone size: -
J gene: TRBJ2-1
V gene: TRBV28
CDR3 DNA: TGTGCCAGCAGTCCCTCCGGGACTCCCGGCGATGAGCAGTTCTTC
CDR3 protein: CASSPSGTPGDEQFF

D gene: -
clone size: -
J gene: TRBJ2-7
V gene: TRBV30
CDR3 DNA: TGTGCCTGGGGAGGGGGCGGCTACGAGCAGTACTTC
CDR3 protein: CAWGGGGYEQYF

D gene: TRBD1
clone size: once
J gene: TRBJ2-2
V gene: TRBV30
CDR3 DNA: TGTGCCTGGAGTGCACGGACAGGGTGGGCCGGGGAGCTGTTTTTT
CDR3 protein: CAWSARTGWAGELFF

D gene: -
clone size: -
J gene: TRBJ2-7
V gene: TRBV6-1
CDR3 DNA: TGTGCCAGCAGTGAAGTGGGGCAGGGGGAGCAGTACTTC
CDR3 protein: CASSEVGQGEQYF

D gene: TRBD1
clone size: -
J gene: TRBJ1-2
V gene: TRBV7-9
CDR3 DNA: TGTGCCAGCAGCCGGGACAGGGTGGTTGGCTACACCTTC
CDR3 protein: CASSRDRVVGYTF

D gene: -
clone size: few
J gene: TRBJ1-2
V gene: TRBV2
CDR3 DNA: TGTGCCAGCTCAGGTCGCTATGGCTACACCTTC
CDR3 protein: CASSGRYGYTF

D gene: TRBD1
clone size: -
J gene: TRBJ1-2
V gene: TRBV7-9
CDR3 DNA: TGTGCCAGCAGCGAACCGACAGGGAACTATGGCTACACCTTC
CDR3 protein: CASSEPTGNYGYTF

D gene: -
clone size: few
J gene: TRBJ1-5
V gene: TRBV7-9
CDR3 DNA: TGTGCCAGCAGCTTAGGGGCTCAGCCCCAGCATTTT
CDR3 protein: CASSLGAQPQHF

D gene: -
clone size: -
J gene: TRBJ2-5
V gene: TRBV5-1
CDR3 DNA: TGCGCCAGCAGCTGGGACTACCAAGAGACCCAGTACTTC
CDR3 protein: CASSWDYQETQYF

D gene: TRBD2
clone size: -
J gene: TRBJ2-7
V gene: TRBV5-6
CDR3 DNA: TGTGCCAGCAGCTTAGAAATAACATGGACTAGCGGGTACGGCGAGCAGTACTTC
CDR3 protein: CASSLEITWTSGYGEQYF

D gene: -
clone size: few
J gene: TRBJ1-6
V gene: TRBV4-1
CDR3 DNA: TGCGCCAGCAGCCAAGAGCCAGGATCACCCCTCCACTTT
CDR3 protein: CASSQEPGSPLHF

D gene: TRBD1
clone size: -
J gene: TRBJ2-3
V gene: TRBV7-2
CDR3 DNA: TGTGCCAGCAGCTCAGTCCAGGGGGCCCAAGATACGCAGTATTTT
CDR3 protein: CASSSVQGAQDTQYF

D gene: TRBD1
clone size: -
J gene: TRBJ1-2
V gene: TRBV6-5
CDR3 DNA: TGTGCCAGCAGTTATATAAACAGGGGGAGGATCCATGGCTACACCTTC
CDR3 protein: CASSYINRGRIHGYTF

D gene: -
clone size: -
J gene: TRBJ2-1
V gene: TRBV14
CDR3 DNA: TGTGCCAGCAGCCAAGGCAGGCCCTCCTACAATGAGCAGTTCTTC
CDR3 protein: CASSQGRPSYNEQFF

D gene: -
clone size: -
J gene: TRBJ1-1
V gene: TRBV4-1
CDR3 DNA: TGCGCCAGCAGCCAAGAGACAGGATATGCTTTCTTT
CDR3 protein: CASSQETGYAFF

D gene: TRBD1
clone size: -
J gene: TRBJ1-2
V gene: TRBV19
CDR3 DNA: TGTGCCAGTTCCTCCCTCTGGACAGGTCACAACTATGGCTACACCTTC
CDR3 protein: CASSSLWTGHNYGYTF

D gene: -
clone size: -
J gene: TRBJ2-1
V gene: TRBV5-8
CDR3 DNA: TGTGCCAGCAGCTTGAGGGACTCCCCGTCCAATGAGCAGTTCTTC
CDR3 protein: CASSLRDSPSNEQFF

D gene: TRBD1
clone size: -
J gene: TRBJ2-2
V gene: TRBV4-3
CDR3 DNA: TGCGCCAGCAGCCAAGATTGGCGGCAGGGGGTGAACACCGGGGAGCTGTTTTTT
CDR3 protein: CASSQDWRQGVNTGELFF

D gene: TRBD1
clone size: -
J gene: TRBJ2-3
V gene: TRBV6-1
CDR3 DNA: TGTGCCAGCAGTGACGGACAGGGGGCCACAGATACGCAGTATTTT
CDR3 protein: CASSDGQGATDTQYF

D gene: -
clone size: -
J gene: TRBJ2-3
V gene: TRBV2
CDR3 DNA: TGTGCCAGCAGTGAACGCCGACTCGGATACGCAGGAGGCGTCCAGTATTTT
CDR3 protein: CASSERRLGYAGGVQYF

D gene: TRBD1
clone size: -
J gene: TRBJ1-3
V gene: TRBV15
CDR3 DNA: TGTGCCACCAGCAGAGGACAGGGGGCTGGCTCTGGAAACACCATATATTTT
CDR3 protein: CATSRGQGAGSGNTIYF

D gene: -
clone size: -
J gene: TRBJ1-2
V gene: TRBV11-3
CDR3 DNA: TGTGCCAGCAGCTTAGCGGGGGTAGGGAACTATGGCTACACCTTC
CDR3 protein: CASSLAGVGNYGYTF